The clone carrying this T cell receptor (beta chain) has a count of ten or more. Its antigen remains unknown. The sample comes from a study of breast tumors, draining lymph nodes, adjacent tissues. Study-level results: Tumors had less TCR diversity than lymph nodes, more than nontumor tissue. Tumor T cell lymph node origin was a supported hypothesis, not proven.

Samples came from axillary lymph nodes draining the breast cancer. TCRdb processed the multiplex PCR reads anew with MiXCR; each CDR3 protein has one entry. The sample contains about 230,000 distinct CDR3 sequences, about 32% of which appear only once. The germline gives CDR1 SNHLY, CDR2 FYNNEI. Trimming at V came to 7 bases and at J to 9 bases, leaving 13 bases not matched to a gene. CDR3 length: 16 residues. Sequenced material: axillary lymph node tissue. V gene TRBV2 combines with J gene TRBJ2-1; 12 bases agree with TRBD2. This clonotype was sampled from a female donor with breast cancer. Some clones in this sample may be carry-over from other donors' samples. CDR3 in amino acids: CASKRLAGASRGEQFF. CDR3 DNA sequence: TGTGCCAGCAAAAGACTAGCGGGAGCCTCACGGGGTGAGCAGTTCTTC.